The T cell receptor beta chain described here comes from a study of cytomegalovirus exposure and HLA in healthy donors listed by TCRdb under 2017. Regarding the study in general: In an earlier analysis of roughly 590 of the donors, approximately 260 Gb of sequence data and some 120 million unique TCR beta sequences from 150 million to 200 million T cells were reported. Roughly five DR-DQ haplotypes were handled as single units for association and clustering, since linkage in the cohort was strong. The study aimed to test whether cataloging public T cell receptors could reveal signatures of past pathogen exposure. A later analysis re-analyzed previously published TCR beta repertoires from hundreds of donors and added high-resolution HLA genotyping to study TCR occurrence patterns. Of the 300 to 450 genotyped donors, approximately 83% fell in the genetic ancestry cluster associated with self-reported Caucasian donors. All discovery cohort repertoires had been generated on a single sequencing platform. An earlier analysis of approximately 640 of the donors applied high-throughput TCR beta sequencing to assess whether each TCR beta V gene segment acted as functional or pseudogenic. A later genetic analysis used genome-wide SNP genotypes for about 65% of the roughly 670 donors, treating that subset as a discovery cohort. The later analysis used no new phenotypic data to find candidate immune exposures, relying instead on TCR beta sequences and their occurrence across donors. An early release covering roughly 640 HLA-typed donors comprised approximately 300 gigabases of sequencing data and 85 million to 100 million unique TCR sequences. Besides the first cohort of around 670 subjects, a separate validation cohort made up of 120 different subjects was used. HLA typing covered class I and class II loci at four-digit resolution. The study profiled the T cell repertoires of under 700 subjects by immunosequencing and related them to cytomegalovirus serostatus. Typing coverage varied by locus: roughly 620-630 donors for A, B, C, DRB1 and DQB1; approximately 500 for DQA1; more than 600 for DPA1; under 490 for DPB1. Donor age, sex, ethnicity and CMV serostatus were compiled together with the repertoire data. On average, around 240,000 unique TCR beta nucleotide sequences were sequenced per donor among some 420 genotyped donors of the cohort, with 15% to 20% of those sequences being non-productive. High-throughput TCR immunosequencing, statistical association of individual TCRs with disease status, and machine learning were combined to predict cytomegalovirus infection status.

Details on this clone: Its binding antigen is unknown. No base qualities exist here, and no much larger clone lies one base off it.

In total, roughly 670 healthy bone marrow donors made up the cohort. At the time of sampling, every cohort member was nominally healthy, though immune exposures that went unrecorded were likely present. The donor was CMV seronegative and was included in the group of over 300 seronegative cohort members. A peripheral blood sample was collected from each donor, and TCR beta sequencing was performed on peripheral blood mononuclear cells. The Qiagen DNeasy Blood Extraction Kit was used to extract genomic DNA from the blood cell samples. Reading from cysteine to phenylalanine, the CDR3 counts 15 amino acids. Only CDR3 DNA is held: 45 bases, read in frame from base 1. CDR1 is given as LNHDA and CDR2 as SQIVND, both from the germline V gene (reference sequence). The V end loses 4 bases and the J end loses 0 bases, and a stretch of 12 bases separates them. Broader findings and caveats from the paper: In this cohort, only TCR beta chains were sequenced, and detectable features were limited by the absence of alpha or paired-chain data. The earlier analysis of some 540 of the donors excluded roughly 16 rarely observed V segments, including chromosome 9 orphons, because counts were too low. In a later analysis, HLA-associated TCR beta chains were found to be more clonally expanded and to have lower generation probabilities than equally common non-associated chains. A total of fewer than 200 TCR beta chains were listed by the study as associated with cytomegalovirus. A later analysis associated 16,951 TCR beta sequences with specific HLA alleles at a false discovery rate of 0.05. In a later analysis, several top co-occurrence clusters were reported to appear linked to parvovirus B19, influenza, CMV and Epstein-Barr virus. According to a later genetic analysis, donors in an Asian-associated ancestry cluster had fewer N-insertions in productive TCRs than the roughly 700-donor mean. A further reported finding was that TCR beta sequences accurately predicted the HLA-A and HLA-B alleles for most subjects in the first cohort. A later analysis found that TCR association rates varied across HLA loci, with DRB1 alleles showing the most associated TCRs and HLA-C alleles the fewest. The 87-base-pair reads could not distinguish some IMGT-functional V segments, including TRBV6-2 and TRBV6-3, so those segments were excluded. According to a later analysis, most CMV-associated TCR beta chains appeared to be HLA-restricted, and the HLA associations seemed to be driven largely by CMV exposure. It was suggested by the authors that the approach could potentially be generalized to other disease states and immunological phenotypes. HLA typing was unavailable for some donors at each locus, so association tests used only the typed subset. For the cohort, immune exposure information was limited to CMV serostatus. A cluster of highly shared sequence variants was judged likely to be a technical artifact of the sequencing pipeline. In both the original and validation cohorts, the classifier was reported to diagnose cytomegalovirus status with high specificity and sensitivity. Strong co-occurrence of HLA alleles, especially DR and DQ, made assigning TCR associations to individual alleles difficult. Most TCR sequences were observed very rarely across donors, whereas some public TCRs were present in many individuals. Correlated functional status among segregating V segments might reflect linkage disequilibrium, but an unknown experimental factor could not be ruled out. The presence/absence analyses assumed that sequencing depth was roughly uniform across donors, and that assumption may not be true. A later genetic analysis associated a missense DCLRE1C variant with V-gene and J-gene trimming of TCR beta chains, and an independent cohort replicated the association. Three of the identified cytomegalovirus-associated TCR beta chains were confirmed in vitro to be specific for cytomegalovirus antigens. In an earlier analysis of some 540 of the donors, most TCR beta V segments appeared in productive rearrangements about 90% or about 30% of the time, broadly matching IMGT annotations.

The library was generated by the immunoSEQ multiplex PCR assay. The multiplex PCR relied on a mix of 60 forward primers for TCR Vbeta segments and 13 reverse primers for TCR Jbeta segments. The CDR3 region of rearranged TCR beta genes was amplified from genomic DNA by a multiplex PCR assay. On the Illumina HiSeq System, the amplified TCR beta libraries were sequenced as 87-base-pair reads. The source study handled its data this way. A later analysis tallied 75 million to 95 million unique TCR beta chains across the 640 or so repertoires, and around 12 million of those chains were shared by two or more donors. To remove PCR and sequencing errors, raw reads were error-corrected and collapsed into unique sequences using a nearest-neighbor algorithm that merged closely related sequences. Alignment of CDR3 sequences to IMGT reference sequences was used to assign V, D and J gene segments. For a sequence to be retained, a match of at least six nucleotides was required to both a V gene segment and a J gene segment. A rearrangement was called productive if the CDR3 had no stop codons and remained in frame with V and J, and every other rearrangement was called non-productive. CDR3 was defined by IMGT convention, running from the second conserved V-encoded cysteine to the conserved J-encoded phenylalanine. The earlier analysis of about 640 of the donors excluded any sequence lacking an unambiguous match to a single V gene segment. In an earlier analysis of more than 500 of the donors, a V segment was called functional when productive rearrangements were above 56.7%, and segregating when the standard deviation between donors exceeded 5%. A statistical classification framework was built to diagnose cytomegalovirus status from the catalog of TCR beta chain sequences. V and J gene assignment, in a later analysis, came from comparing TCR nucleotide sequences with IMGT/GENE-DB human TR gene sequences. Using the TCRdist pipeline, a later analysis assigned CDR3 sequences along with most-parsimonious VDJ recombination scenarios. A later analysis defined each TCR beta chain by its CDR3 amino acid sequence plus V-gene family, and excluded reads lacking a unique V-gene family. As a way to deal with suspected cross-contamination and a sequencing artifact, a later analysis dropped hundreds of nucleotide sequences that were highly shared and had low generation probability. In a later analysis, a clonal expansion index was calculated for each public chain from normalized within-repertoire ranks of inferred template counts. In a later analysis, generation probabilities were computed with a VDJ recombination model fitted to out-of-frame rearrangements, and the resulting probabilities were checked against IGoR. A later analysis scored TCR-TCR, TCR-HLA and TCR-CMV co-occurrence with hypergeometric tests, applying a repertoire-size bias correction to TCR pairs. A later analysis estimated false discovery rates by permuting HLA or CMV assignments 20 times. A later analysis grouped co-occurring TCRs with DBSCAN, adding TCRdist sequence similarity when clustering within HLA-allele-positive subsets. For co-occurrence clustering, repertoires with fewer than 30,000 or more than 120,000 public chains were excluded, along with five repertoires with anomalous nucleotide sharing. TCRdb stores this immuneACCESS table with in-frame sequences only. Part of the clones is absent; in the studies checked, under half of the shortfall reflects unresolved V genes, and no reason is known for the rest. The V and J calls and clone size are taken from that table; D and trimming were inferred from the DNA. The sample table contains approximately 190,000 clones; only one count was recorded for roughly 73% of them. The ten largest clones take up approximately 2% of the sample.

The receptor was isolated from a woman between 25 and 40 years old in good health and CMV-seronegative. Sequenced sample: PBMCs. The chain joins TRBV19 to TRBJ1-2, with a weak D call of TRBD1 (6 bases match). The encoded CDR3 is CASSNQGQTNYGYTF. The bases are TGTGCCAGTAGTAACCAGGGGCAGACTAACTATGGCTACACCTTC.